This is a list of T cell receptor beta chains from one sample in a study of T cell responses to AZD1222 COVID-19 vaccine. Sequencing used immunoSEQ multiplex PCR; TCRdb keeps in-frame clones, though not all of them. The top ten clones hold about 9.1% of a sample with 110,000 or so clones, 88% of them seen once. This material consisted of peripheral blood, taken on day 0 of AZD1222 vaccination. These receptors originate from an adult in good health. CDR3s include the opening cysteine and the closing phenylalanine or tryptophan. D genes are given only for firm matches. Clone size, where shown, is once, few, many, or a class for clones that have expanded.

V gene: TRBV24-1; clone size: .; J gene: TRBJ2-2; D gene: .; CDR3 DNA: TGTGCCACCAGTGAGGAGGGGGTCGGGGAGCTGTTTTTT; CDR3 protein: CATSEEGVGELFF
V gene: TRBV9; clone size: .; J gene: TRBJ2-1; D gene: TRBD2; CDR3 DNA: TGTGCCAGCAGCCTCGTGACTAGCGGGAGACTTAATGAGCAGTTCTTC; CDR3 protein: CASSLVTSGRLNEQFF
V gene: TRBV19; clone size: .; J gene: TRBJ2-2; D gene: .; CDR3 DNA: TGTGCCAGTAGTATAACGGTTCCCGGGGAGCTGTTTTTT; CDR3 protein: CASSITVPGELFF
V gene: TRBV11-3; clone size: .; J gene: TRBJ2-3; D gene: TRBD1; CDR3 DNA: TGTGCCAGCAGCAATGGACAGGGCACAGATACGCAGTATTTT; CDR3 protein: CASSNGQGTDTQYF
V gene: TRBV28; clone size: .; J gene: TRBJ2-1; D gene: TRBD2; CDR3 DNA: TGTGCCAGCAGAGAGAGCGGGAAATACAATGAGCAGTTCTTC; CDR3 protein: CASRESGKYNEQFF
V gene: TRBV7-2; clone size: .; J gene: TRBJ2-1; D gene: .; CDR3 DNA: TGTGCCAGCAGCTTAGGGGACTACAATGAGCAGTTCTTC; CDR3 protein: CASSLGDYNEQFF
V gene: TRBV5-1; clone size: .; J gene: TRBJ1-6; D gene: TRBD1; CDR3 DNA: TGCGCCAGCAGCGCTGGACAGGACAGTTCACCCCTCCACTTT; CDR3 protein: CASSAGQDSSPLHF
V gene: TRBV24-1; clone size: .; J gene: TRBJ1-2; D gene: TRBD1; CDR3 DNA: TGTGCCACCAGTGAGGATAACAGGGGTGTGGTGGGCTACACCTTC; CDR3 protein: CATSEDNRGVVGYTF
V gene: TRBV5-4; clone size: .; J gene: TRBJ1-3; D gene: TRBD1; CDR3 DNA: TGTGCCAGCAGCGAGGACAGGCGGCTTGGAAACACCATATATTTT; CDR3 protein: CASSEDRRLGNTIYF
V gene: TRBV27; clone size: .; J gene: TRBJ2-1; D gene: TRBD2; CDR3 DNA: TGTGCCAGCAGTGGGACTAGCGGGACTGTGCAGTTCTTC; CDR3 protein: CASSGTSGTVQFF
V gene: TRBV27; clone size: few; J gene: TRBJ2-7; D gene: TRBD2; CDR3 DNA: TGTGCCAGCAGTTTAAAGGGACTAGCGGGATATTGGCAGTACTTC; CDR3 protein: CASSLKGLAGYWQYF
V gene: TRBV24-1; clone size: .; J gene: TRBJ2-5; D gene: .; CDR3 DNA: TGTGCCACCAGTGATTTCAGAGGGCTCCAAGAGACCCAGTACTTC; CDR3 protein: CATSDFRGLQETQYF
V gene: TRBV19; clone size: .; J gene: TRBJ1-5; D gene: .; CDR3 DNA: TGTGCCAGTAGGTCCCAGGATCATCAGCCCCAGCATTTT; CDR3 protein: CASRSQDHQPQHF
V gene: TRBV6-1; clone size: once; J gene: TRBJ2-7; D gene: .; CDR3 DNA: TGTGCCAGCAGTGAAGTTGGCCTCAAATCCTACGAGCAGTACTTC; CDR3 protein: CASSEVGLKSYEQYF
V gene: TRBV19; clone size: .; J gene: TRBJ1-5; D gene: .; CDR3 DNA: TGTGCCAGTAGTGTCGGACCTTCATCTAATCAGCCCCAGCATTTT; CDR3 protein: CASSVGPSSNQPQHF
V gene: TRBV28; clone size: once; J gene: TRBJ1-2; D gene: TRBD1; CDR3 DNA: TGTGCCAGCAGGACCGGGACAGGAGATGGCTACACCTTC; CDR3 protein: CASRTGTGDGYTF
V gene: TRBV5-1; clone size: .; J gene: TRBJ1-1; D gene: .; CDR3 DNA: TGCGCCAGCAGCTTGGCTGACACGGACACTGAAGCTTTCTTT; CDR3 protein: CASSLADTDTEAFF
V gene: TRBV2; clone size: .; J gene: TRBJ1-5; D gene: .; CDR3 DNA: TGTGCCAGCAGTGGGATAGACAGCCTTAGTCAGCCCCAGCATTTT; CDR3 protein: CASSGIDSLSQPQHF
V gene: TRBV28; clone size: .; J gene: TRBJ2-7; D gene: TRBD2; CDR3 DNA: TGTGCCAGCAGCAATGGGGCGGGAGGGCCCTACGAGCAGTACTTC; CDR3 protein: CASSNGAGGPYEQYF
V gene: TRBV7-9; clone size: .; J gene: TRBJ2-3; D gene: .; CDR3 DNA: TGTGCCAGCAGCTTCAGGGGCACAGATACGCAGTATTTT; CDR3 protein: CASSFRGTDTQYF
V gene: TRBV9; clone size: .; J gene: TRBJ2-1; D gene: TRBD2; CDR3 DNA: TGTGCCAGCAGCGAAAGACTAGCGGGAAGCTACAATGAGCAGTTCTTC; CDR3 protein: CASSERLAGSYNEQFF
V gene: TRBV30; clone size: .; J gene: TRBJ2-7; D gene: TRBD1; CDR3 DNA: TGTGCCTGGAGGGGGACAGGGGGCCGGTACGAGCAGTACTTC; CDR3 protein: CAWRGTGGRYEQYF
V gene: TRBV7-8; clone size: once; J gene: TRBJ1-5; D gene: TRBD1; CDR3 DNA: TGTGCCAGCAGCTTAGTCAGGGGGAGCAATCAGCCCCAGCATTTT; CDR3 protein: CASSLVRGSNQPQHF
V gene: TRBV5-6; clone size: .; J gene: TRBJ1-2; D gene: .; CDR3 DNA: TGTGCCAGCAGCTTGGGCAGATATGGCTACACCTTC; CDR3 protein: CASSLGRYGYTF
V gene: TRBV15; clone size: .; J gene: TRBJ1-1; D gene: .; CDR3 DNA: TGTGCCACCAGCACGACGGGCCCGACTGAAGCTTTCTTT; CDR3 protein: CATSTTGPTEAFF
V gene: TRBV18; clone size: .; J gene: TRBJ1-2; D gene: TRBD1; CDR3 DNA: TGTGCCAGCTCACCGATCCCCCACAGTGTGTTGTCAACAGGGGAGGGGCTTGGCTACACCTTC; CDR3 protein: CASSPIPHSVLSTGEGLGYTF
V gene: TRBV11-2; clone size: .; J gene: TRBJ2-1; D gene: TRBD2; CDR3 DNA: TGTGCCAGCACCACCGGGACTACCACCAATGAGCAGTTCTTC; CDR3 protein: CASTTGTTTNEQFF
V gene: TRBV18; clone size: .; J gene: TRBJ1-6; D gene: .; CDR3 DNA: TGTGCCAGCTCACCGCTGCAGTCTCAGGGAACGAATTCACCCCTCCACTTT; CDR3 protein: CASSPLQSQGTNSPLHF
V gene: TRBV19; clone size: .; J gene: TRBJ2-5; D gene: TRBD1; CDR3 DNA: TGTGCCAGTAGCAGGACAGGGTTTCTTGAGACCCAGTACTTC; CDR3 protein: CASSRTGFLETQYF
V gene: TRBV28; clone size: .; J gene: TRBJ2-7; D gene: .; CDR3 DNA: TGTGCCAGCAGTCCCGAGACAGCGATCCACGAGCAGTACTTC; CDR3 protein: CASSPETAIHEQYF
V gene: TRBV24-1; clone size: .; J gene: TRBJ1-5; D gene: .; CDR3 DNA: TGTGCCACCAGTCCGGACTGGAATCAGCCCCAGCATTTT; CDR3 protein: CATSPDWNQPQHF
V gene: TRBV15; clone size: once; J gene: TRBJ2-1; D gene: TRBD1; CDR3 DNA: TGTGCCACCAGCAGGGACAGGGGCTCTTACAATGAGCAGTTCTTC; CDR3 protein: CATSRDRGSYNEQFF
V gene: TRBV25-1; clone size: .; J gene: TRBJ2-7; D gene: .; CDR3 DNA: TGTGCCAGCACTGTGACTAGGGATTCTTACGAGCAGTACTTC; CDR3 protein: CASTVTRDSYEQYF
V gene: TRBV28; clone size: .; J gene: TRBJ2-5; D gene: TRBD1; CDR3 DNA: TGTGCCAGCAGTTTATGGGCAGGGGGCCAAGAGACCCAGTACTTC; CDR3 protein: CASSLWAGGQETQYF
V gene: TRBV28; clone size: .; J gene: TRBJ2-7; D gene: .; CDR3 DNA: TGTGCCAGCAGTTTAGCCGGCTACGAGCAGTACTTC; CDR3 protein: CASSLAGYEQYF
V gene: TRBV11-2; clone size: .; J gene: TRBJ2-2; D gene: TRBD2; CDR3 DNA: TGTGCCAGCAGCTCCTTGACTAGCCTGAACACCGGGGAGCTGTTTTTT; CDR3 protein: CASSSLTSLNTGELFF
V gene: TRBV7-7; clone size: .; J gene: TRBJ2-5; D gene: .; CDR3 DNA: TGTGCCAGCAGCTTAGGGGGGGTCAGGGACCAAGAGACCCAGTACTTC; CDR3 protein: CASSLGGVRDQETQYF
V gene: TRBV3-1/TRBV3-2; clone size: .; J gene: TRBJ2-3; D gene: TRBD2; CDR3 DNA: TGTGCCAGCAGCCTATGGACTAGTGGGACAGATACGCAGTATTTT; CDR3 protein: CASSLWTSGTDTQYF
V gene: TRBV11-3; clone size: few; J gene: TRBJ2-1; D gene: TRBD2; CDR3 DNA: TGTGCCAGCAGCTTTACTAGCGGGAGTGTTGATGAGCAGTTCTTC; CDR3 protein: CASSFTSGSVDEQFF
V gene: TRBV7-3; clone size: once; J gene: TRBJ1-1; D gene: .; CDR3 DNA: TGTGCCAGCAGCCGGGGATTGAACACTGAAGCTTTCTTT; CDR3 protein: CASSRGLNTEAFF
V gene: TRBV2; clone size: .; J gene: TRBJ2-1; D gene: TRBD2; CDR3 DNA: TGTGCCAGCGCTCTAGCGGGAGACTCCTACAATGAGCAGTTCTTC; CDR3 protein: CASALAGDSYNEQFF